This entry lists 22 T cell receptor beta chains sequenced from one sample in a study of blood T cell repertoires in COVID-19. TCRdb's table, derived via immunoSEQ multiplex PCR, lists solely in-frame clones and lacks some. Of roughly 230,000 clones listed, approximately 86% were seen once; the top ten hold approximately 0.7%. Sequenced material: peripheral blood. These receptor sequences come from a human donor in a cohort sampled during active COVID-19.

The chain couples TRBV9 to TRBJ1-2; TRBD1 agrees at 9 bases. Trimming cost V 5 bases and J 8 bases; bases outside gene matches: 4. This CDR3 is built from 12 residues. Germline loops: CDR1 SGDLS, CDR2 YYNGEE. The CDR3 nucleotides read TGTGCCAGCAGTCGGGACAGGGAAGGCTACACCTTC. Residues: CASSRDREGYTF.

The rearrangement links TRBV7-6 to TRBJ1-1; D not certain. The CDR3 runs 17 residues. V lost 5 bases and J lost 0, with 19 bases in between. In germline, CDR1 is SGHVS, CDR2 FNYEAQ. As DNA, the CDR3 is TGTGCCAGCAGCCCCCAGGCCATGTTATCAATGAACACTGAAGCTTTCTTT. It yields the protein CASSPQAMLSMNTEAFF.

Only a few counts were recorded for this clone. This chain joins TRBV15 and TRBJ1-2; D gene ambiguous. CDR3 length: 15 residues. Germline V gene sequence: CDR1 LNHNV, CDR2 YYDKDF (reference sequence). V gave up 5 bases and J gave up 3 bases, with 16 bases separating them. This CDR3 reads CATSVRSWAHYGYTF. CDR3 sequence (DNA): TGTGCCACCAGCGTCAGAAGCTGGGCTCACTATGGCTACACCTTC.

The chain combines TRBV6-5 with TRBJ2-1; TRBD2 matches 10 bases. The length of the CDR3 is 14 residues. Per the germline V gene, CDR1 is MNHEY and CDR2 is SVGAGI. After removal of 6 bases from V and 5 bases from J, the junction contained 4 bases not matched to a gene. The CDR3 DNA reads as TGTGCCAGCAGCACTAGCGGGGAGAACAATGAGCAGTTCTTC. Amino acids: CASSTSGENNEQFF.

CDR3 in amino acids: CASSQEMNPGQGRGYTF. In DNA form, the CDR3 reads TGTGCCAGCAGCCAAGAAATGAACCCGGGACAGGGACGCGGCTACACCTTC. The V call is TRBV3-1 (or the pseudogene TRBV3-2), the J call TRBJ1-2, with 9 nucleotides matching TRBD1. Germline CDR1 reads LGHDT; CDR2 reads YNNKEL (reference sequence). This CDR3 has 17 amino acids. Trimming cost V 0 bases and J 8 bases; bases outside gene matches: 13.

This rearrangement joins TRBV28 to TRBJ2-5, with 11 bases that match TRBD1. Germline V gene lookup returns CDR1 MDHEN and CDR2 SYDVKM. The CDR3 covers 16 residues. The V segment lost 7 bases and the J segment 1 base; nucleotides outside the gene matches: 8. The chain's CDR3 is CASTSSGTGGQETQYF. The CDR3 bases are TGTGCCAGCACAAGCTCCGGGACAGGGGGCCAAGAGACCCAGTACTTC.

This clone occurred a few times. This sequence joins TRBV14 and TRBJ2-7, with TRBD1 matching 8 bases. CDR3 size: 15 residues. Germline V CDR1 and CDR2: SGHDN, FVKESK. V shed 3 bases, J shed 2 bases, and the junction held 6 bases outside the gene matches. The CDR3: CASSHLLTGAYEQYF. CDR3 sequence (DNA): TGTGCCAGCAGCCATCTCCTGACAGGGGCCTACGAGCAGTACTTC.

The chain's CDR3 is CASSPRARVLFTEAFF. The CDR3 DNA reads TGTGCCAGCAGTCCCCGGGCCAGGGTACTATTCACTGAAGCTTTCTTT. The chain carries TRBV6-6 and TRBJ1-1, with D possibly TRBD1 on 5 matching bases. This CDR3 is 16 amino acids long. V was cut by 5 bases and J by 4 bases, with 20 bases left in between. In germline, CDR1 is MNHNY, CDR2 SVGAGI (reference sequence).

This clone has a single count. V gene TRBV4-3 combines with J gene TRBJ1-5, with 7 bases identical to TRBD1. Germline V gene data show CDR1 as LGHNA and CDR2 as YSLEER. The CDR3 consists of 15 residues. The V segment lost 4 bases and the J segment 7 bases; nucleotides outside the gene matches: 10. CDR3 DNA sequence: TGCGCCAGCAGCCGGGTTCTCCAGGGGGGACAGCCCCAGCATTTT. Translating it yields CASSRVLQGGQPQHF.

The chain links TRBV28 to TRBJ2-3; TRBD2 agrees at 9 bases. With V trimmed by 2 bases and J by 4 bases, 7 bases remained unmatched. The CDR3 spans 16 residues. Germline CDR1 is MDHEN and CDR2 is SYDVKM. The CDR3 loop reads CASSLNWAGGADTQYF. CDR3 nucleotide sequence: TGTGCCAGCAGTTTAAATTGGGCGGGAGGGGCAGATACGCAGTATTTT.

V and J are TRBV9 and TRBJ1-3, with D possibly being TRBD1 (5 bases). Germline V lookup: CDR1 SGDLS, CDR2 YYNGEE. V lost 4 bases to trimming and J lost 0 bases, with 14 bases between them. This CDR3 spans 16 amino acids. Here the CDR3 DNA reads TGTGCCAGCAGCCCTTACGGTCAGGGCTCTGGAAACACCATATATTTT. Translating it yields CASSPYGQGSGNTIYF.

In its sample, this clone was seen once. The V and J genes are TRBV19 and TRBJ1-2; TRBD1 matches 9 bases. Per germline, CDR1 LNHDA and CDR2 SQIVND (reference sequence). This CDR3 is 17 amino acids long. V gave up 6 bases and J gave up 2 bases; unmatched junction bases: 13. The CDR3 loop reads CASRKERRQGGNYGYTF. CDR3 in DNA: TGTGCCAGTAGAAAAGAACGACGACAGGGGGGAAACTATGGCTACACCTTC.

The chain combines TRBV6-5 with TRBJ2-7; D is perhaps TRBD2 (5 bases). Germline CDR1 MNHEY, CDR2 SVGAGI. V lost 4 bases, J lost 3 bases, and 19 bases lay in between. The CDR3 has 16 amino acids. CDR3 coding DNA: TGTGCCAGCAGTTCCTTTCTGGCGGGTTCTCGCTACGAGCAGTACTTC. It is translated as CASSSFLAGSRYEQYF.

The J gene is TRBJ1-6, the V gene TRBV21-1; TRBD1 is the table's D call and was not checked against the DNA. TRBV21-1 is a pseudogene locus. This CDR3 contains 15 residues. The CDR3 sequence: CASSKVRVRGSPLHF. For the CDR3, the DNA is TGTGCCAGCAGCAAAGTCCGGGTTAGGGGTTCACCCCTCCACTTT.

The CDR3 here is CASMAGDLTGELFF. CDR3 nucleotides: TGTGCCAGCATGGCAGGGGACCTCACCGGGGAGCTGTTTTTT. J is TRBJ2-2 and V is TRBV6-6; perhaps TRBD1 as D (6 bases). This CDR3 has 14 amino acids. The germline CDR1 and CDR2 sequences are MNHNY and SVGAGI (reference sequence). V lost 7 bases, J lost 4 bases, and 13 bases lay in between.

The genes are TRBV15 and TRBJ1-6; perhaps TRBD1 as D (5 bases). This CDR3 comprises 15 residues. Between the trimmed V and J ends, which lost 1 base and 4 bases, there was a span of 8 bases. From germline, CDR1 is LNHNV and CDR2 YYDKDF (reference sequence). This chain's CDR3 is CATSRGGPYNSPLHF. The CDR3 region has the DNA TGTGCCACCAGCAGAGGGGGCCCTTATAATTCACCCCTCCACTTT.

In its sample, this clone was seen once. CDR3 protein: CAWSRTGGRGDQPQHF. The CDR3 nucleotides read TGTGCCTGGAGTCGGACGGGGGGCCGCGGGGATCAGCCCCAGCATTTT. The chain links TRBV30 to TRBJ1-5; D might be TRBD1 (6 bases). The CDR3 consists of 16 residues. Germline CDR1 is GTSNPN and CDR2 is SVGIG (reference sequence). The V and J ends lost 2 bases and 5 bases respectively, with 19 bases between them.

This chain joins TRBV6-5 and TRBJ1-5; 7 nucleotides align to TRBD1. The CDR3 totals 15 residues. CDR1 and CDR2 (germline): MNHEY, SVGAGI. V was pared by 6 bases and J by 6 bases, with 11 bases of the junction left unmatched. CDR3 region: CASSLSGGRGQPQHF. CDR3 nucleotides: TGTGCCAGCAGCCTATCAGGGGGACGAGGTCAGCCCCAGCATTTT.

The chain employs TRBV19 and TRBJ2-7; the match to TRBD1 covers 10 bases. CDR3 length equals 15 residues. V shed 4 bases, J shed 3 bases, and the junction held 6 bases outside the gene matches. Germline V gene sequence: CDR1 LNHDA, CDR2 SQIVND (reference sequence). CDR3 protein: CASSRRGTGVYEQYF. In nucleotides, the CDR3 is TGTGCCAGTAGTAGGAGAGGGACAGGGGTCTACGAGCAGTACTTC.

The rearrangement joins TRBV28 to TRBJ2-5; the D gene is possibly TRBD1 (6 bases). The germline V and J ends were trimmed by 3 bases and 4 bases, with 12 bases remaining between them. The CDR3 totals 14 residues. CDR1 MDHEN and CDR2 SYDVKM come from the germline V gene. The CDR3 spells CASSFQGNSETQYF. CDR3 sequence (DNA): TGTGCCAGCAGTTTTCAGGGGAATTCAGAGACCCAGTACTTC.

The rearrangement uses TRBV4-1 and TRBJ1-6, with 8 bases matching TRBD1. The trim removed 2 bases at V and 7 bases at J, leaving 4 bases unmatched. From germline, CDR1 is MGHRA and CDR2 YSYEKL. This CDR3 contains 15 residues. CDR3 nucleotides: TGCGCCAGCAGCCAACCCCGGGACAGGAATTCACCCCTCCACTTT. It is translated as CASSQPRDRNSPLHF.

The CDR3 loop is CASSLRGGHYGYTF. The CDR3 DNA is TGTGCCAGCAGCCTCAGGGGAGGGCACTATGGCTACACCTTC. The rearrangement uses TRBV9 and TRBJ1-2, with D maybe TRBD1 (6 bases). V was clipped by 4 bases and J by 3 bases, with 13 bases between them. The CDR3 length is 14 residues. Germline loops: CDR1 SGDLS, CDR2 YYNGEE.